Listed below are T cell receptor beta chains from one sample, sequenced in a study of T-cell reconstitution after alpha-beta-depleted transplantation in children. TCRdb processed the PCR reads anew with MiXCR; each CDR3 protein has one entry. Here the sample spans fewer than 750,000 distinct CDR3 sequences, around 27% being singletons. The specimen comprised PBMCs, sampled before TCRalphabeta/CD19-depleted stem cell transplant. These receptors were obtained from a boy under two years old with Wiskott-Aldrich syndrome, due to receive a stem cell transplant. CDR3s include the opening cysteine and the closing phenylalanine or tryptophan. Each record gives: D gene, J gene, V gene, clone size, CDR3 protein, CDR3 DNA. The D gene is left open where the match is weak. Only some rows state a clone size, as once, few, many or a class for expanded clones.

NA	TRBJ2-2	TRBV5-1	NA	CASSSLGAGTGELFF	TGCGCCAGCAGTTCTTTGGGGGCAGGGACCGGGGAGCTGTTTTTT
NA	TRBJ2-7	TRBV29-1	NA	CSVAGPEQYF	TGCAGCGTTGCCGGGCCCGAGCAGTACTTC
NA	TRBJ1-1	TRBV12-3/TRBV12-4	NA	CASSAWGALNTEAFF	TGTGCCAGCAGCGCCTGGGGGGCCCTCAACACTGAAGCTTTCTTT
NA	TRBJ1-6	TRBV7-2	NA	CASSLAGVASPLHF	TGTGCCAGCAGCTTAGCCGGGGTGGCTTCACCCCTCCACTTT
NA	TRBJ2-4	TRBV4-1	NA	CASSQDPGRVTKNIQYF	TGCGCCAGCAGCCAAGATCCCGGTAGGGTAACCAAAAACATTCAGTACTTC
TRBD2	TRBJ2-1	TRBV7-3	NA	CASSLVGLADPSSYNEQFF	TGTGCCAGCAGCTTGGTGGGACTAGCGGACCCTAGCTCCTACAATGAGCAGTTCTTC
NA	TRBJ2-3	TRBV20-1	NA	CSARRRYTDTQYF	TGCAGTGCTAGACGGAGATACACAGATACGCAGTATTTT
TRBD1	TRBJ1-2	TRBV18	NA	CASSPSGQGNYGYTF	TGTGCCAGCTCACCATCGGGACAGGGGAACTATGGCTACACCTTC
TRBD1	TRBJ1-4	TRBV6-1	few	CASTRDRVAIALEKLFF	TGTGCCAGCACGCGGGACAGGGTCGCGATCGCCCTTGAAAAACTGTTTTTT
TRBD2	TRBJ2-1	TRBV7-8	NA	CASSALGLAGAREQFF	TGTGCCAGCAGCGCGCTGGGACTAGCGGGAGCACGTGAGCAGTTCTTC
NA	TRBJ2-1	TRBV5-1	NA	CASSFGQRRFF	TGCGCCAGCAGCTTCGGACAACGCCGGTTCTTC
TRBD2	TRBJ2-5	TRBV5-1	NA	CASSLEPSGRETQYF	TGCGCCAGCAGCCTGGAGCCTAGCGGGAGGGAGACCCAGTACTTC
NA	TRBJ2-1	TRBV29-1	few	CSAPRVGKRGSDEQFF	TGCAGCGCCCCCCGGGTGGGCAAAAGGGGTAGCGATGAGCAGTTCTTC
NA	TRBJ2-1	TRBV5-1	few	CASSLGARVNHNEQFF	TGCGCCAGCAGCTTGGGCGCCAGGGTGAACCACAATGAGCAGTTCTTC
TRBD2	TRBJ2-1	TRBV12-3/TRBV12-4	few	CASSFGLADNEQFF	TGTGCCAGCAGTTTCGGGCTAGCGGACAATGAGCAGTTCTTC
TRBD2	TRBJ2-5	TRBV5-1	few	CASSPRTSGIQETQYF	TGCGCCAGCAGCCCAAGGACTAGCGGGATCCAAGAGACCCAGTACTTC
TRBD1	TRBJ2-2	TRBV11-2	few	CASSSTGVVYTGELFF	TGTGCCAGCAGCTCGACAGGGGTAGTATACACCGGGGAGCTGTTTTTT
NA	TRBJ2-7	TRBV20-1	few	CSARDWGVGEQYF	TGCAGTGCTAGAGATTGGGGGGTTGGCGAGCAGTACTTC
NA	TRBJ2-1	TRBV27	NA	CASRETATYNEQFF	TGTGCCAGCAGAGAGACAGCCACCTACAATGAGCAGTTCTTC
NA	TRBJ2-1	TRBV11-2	NA	CASSRKTGSLHNEQFF	TGTGCCAGCAGCCGTAAAACGGGGTCGCTCCACAATGAGCAGTTCTTC
NA	TRBJ2-2	TRBV5-1	NA	CASSLATSSNTGELFF	TGCGCCAGCAGCTTGGCAACTAGCTCTAACACCGGGGAGCTGTTTTTT
TRBD2	TRBJ2-2	TRBV4-1	few	CASSQVPSGTAGELFF	TGCGCCAGCAGCCAAGTGCCTAGCGGGACTGCCGGGGAGCTGTTTTTT
NA	TRBJ2-1	TRBV5-1	NA	CASSLDSSPSEQFF	TGCGCCAGCAGCTTAGATAGCTCTCCTTCAGAGCAGTTCTTC
NA	TRBJ2-2	TRBV4-2	NA	CASSQERNRAGELFF	TGTGCCAGCAGCCAAGAAAGAAACAGGGCCGGGGAGCTGTTTTTT
NA	TRBJ2-7	TRBV5-1	few	CASSPQGNSYEQYF	TGCGCCAGCAGCCCGCAGGGGAACTCCTACGAGCAGTACTTC
TRBD1	TRBJ2-1	TRBV28	few	CASRPGTDNEQFF	TGTGCCAGCAGGCCAGGGACAGACAATGAGCAGTTCTTC
NA	TRBJ1-1	TRBV5-1	NA	CASSLARETEAFF	TGCGCCAGCAGCTTGGCCCGGGAGACAGAAGCTTTCTTT
TRBD2	TRBJ2-2	TRBV20-1	NA	CSASPSGITGELFF	TGCAGTGCTAGTCCTAGCGGGATTACCGGGGAGCTGTTTTTT
TRBD1	TRBJ2-5	TRBV5-1	few	CASREQGQETQYF	TGCGCCAGCAGAGAACAGGGGCAAGAGACCCAGTACTTC
TRBD2	TRBJ2-5	TRBV5-1	NA	CASSTGLAESQETQYF	TGCGCCAGCAGCACAGGACTAGCGGAGTCTCAAGAGACCCAGTACTTC
NA	TRBJ1-1	TRBV20-1	few	CSAREDPNTEAFF	TGCAGTGCTAGAGAAGACCCCAACACTGAAGCTTTCTTT
NA	TRBJ1-1	TRBV7-9	NA	CASSLYVAGGLSEAFF	TGTGCCAGCAGCTTATATGTTGCTGGAGGTTTGTCTGAAGCTTTCTTT
NA	TRBJ2-7	TRBV21-1	few	CASSTVGDSYEQYF	TGTGCCAGCAGCACCGTGGGGGACAGCTACGAGCAGTACTTC
NA	TRBJ2-3	TRBV29-1	NA	CSVDTVRPLDADTQYF	TGCAGCGTTGATACGGTCAGGCCGCTGGACGCAGATACGCAGTATTTT
TRBD2	TRBJ2-2	TRBV5-1	many	CASSLTSGVNTGELFF	TGCGCCAGCAGCTTGACTAGCGGGGTGAACACCGGGGAGCTGTTTTTT
TRBD1	TRBJ1-5	TRBV7-2	NA	CASSLNRGGNQPQHF	TGTGCCAGCAGCTTAAACAGGGGTGGCAATCAGCCCCAGCATTTT
TRBD2	TRBJ2-3	TRBV3-1	NA	CASQSGTSGRGNTQYF	TGTGCCAGCCAATCGGGGACTAGCGGGAGAGGAAATACGCAGTATTTT
NA	TRBJ1-3	TRBV15	NA	CATSRERGYSGNTIYF	TGTGCCACCAGCAGAGAAAGAGGTTACTCTGGAAACACCATATATTTT
NA	TRBJ1-5	TRBV7-2	NA	CASSSLSGNQPQHF	TGTGCCAGCAGCTCGTTAAGCGGCAATCAGCCCCAGCATTTT
NA	TRBJ2-1	TRBV6-1	NA	CASSEAGGAYNEQFF	TGTGCCAGCAGTGAAGCGGGAGGCGCCTACAATGAGCAGTTCTTC
TRBD2	TRBJ2-1	TRBV7-2	NA	CASSLTSGVSYNEQFF	TGTGCCAGCAGCTTAACTAGCGGGGTCTCCTACAATGAGCAGTTCTTC